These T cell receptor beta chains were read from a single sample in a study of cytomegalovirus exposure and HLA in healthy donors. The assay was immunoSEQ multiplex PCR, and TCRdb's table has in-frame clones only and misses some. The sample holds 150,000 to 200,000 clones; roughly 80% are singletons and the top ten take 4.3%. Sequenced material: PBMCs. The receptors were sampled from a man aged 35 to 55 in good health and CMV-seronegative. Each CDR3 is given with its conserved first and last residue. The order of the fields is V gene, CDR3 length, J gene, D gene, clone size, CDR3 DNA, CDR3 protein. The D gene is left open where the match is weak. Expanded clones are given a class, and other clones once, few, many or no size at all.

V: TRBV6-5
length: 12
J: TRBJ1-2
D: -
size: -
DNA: TGTGCCAGCAGGGGCCCAATTGGGGGCTACACCTTC
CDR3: CASRGPIGGYTF

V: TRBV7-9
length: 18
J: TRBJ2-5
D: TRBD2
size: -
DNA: TGTGCCAGCAGCTTAGGCATCCGGGTTGCGCGGGGGGAAGAGACCCAGTACTTC
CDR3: CASSLGIRVARGEETQYF

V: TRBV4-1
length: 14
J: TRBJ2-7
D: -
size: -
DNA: TGCGCCAGCAGCCAAGCCATCAACAAATACGAGCAGTACTTC
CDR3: CASSQAINKYEQYF

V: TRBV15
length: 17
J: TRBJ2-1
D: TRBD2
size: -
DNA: TGTGCCACCAGCAGGTCCAAGGGACTAGCGGGGGACAATGAGCAGTTCTTC
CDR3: CATSRSKGLAGDNEQFF

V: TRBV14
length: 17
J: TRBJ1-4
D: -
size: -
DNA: TGTGCCAGCAGCCAAGATGTTGCAGGGAGGTCTAATGAAAAACTGTTTTTT
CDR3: CASSQDVAGRSNEKLFF

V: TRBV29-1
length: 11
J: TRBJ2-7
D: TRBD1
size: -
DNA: TGCAGGGGGGACAGGGCCTACGAGCAGTACTTC
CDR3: CRGDRAYEQYF

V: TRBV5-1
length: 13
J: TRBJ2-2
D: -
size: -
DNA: TGCGCCAGCAGCATTTTAGTAACCGGGGAGCTGTTTTTT
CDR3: CASSILVTGELFF

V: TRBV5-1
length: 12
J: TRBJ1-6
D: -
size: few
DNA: TGCGCCAGCAGCATCGACAGTCCACCCCTCCACTTT
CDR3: CASSIDSPPLHF

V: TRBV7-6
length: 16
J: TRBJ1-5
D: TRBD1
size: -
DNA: TGTGCCAGCAGCTTAGGACCGGGACAGGGCGGTCAGCCCCAGCATTTT
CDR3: CASSLGPGQGGQPQHF

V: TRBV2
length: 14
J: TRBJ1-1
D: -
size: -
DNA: TGTGCCAGCGCGAGGGATGGGACACCCACTGAAGCTTTCTTT
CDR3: CASARDGTPTEAFF

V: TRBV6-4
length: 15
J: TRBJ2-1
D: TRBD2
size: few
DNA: TGTGCCAGCAGCCTAAGCGGGGGTGAAAACAATGAGCAGTTCTTC
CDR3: CASSLSGGENNEQFF

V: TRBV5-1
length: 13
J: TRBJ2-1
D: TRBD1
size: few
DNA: TGCGCCAGCAAAGACAGGGTGTTCAATGAGCAGTTCTTC
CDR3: CASKDRVFNEQFF

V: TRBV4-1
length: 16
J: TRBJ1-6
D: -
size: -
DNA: TGCGCCAGCAGCCACCCAGGGTCTGAAAGAAATTCACCCCTCCACTTT
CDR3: CASSHPGSERNSPLHF

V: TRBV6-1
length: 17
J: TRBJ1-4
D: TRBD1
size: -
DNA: TGTGCCAGCAGTGAAGTCAAGGGGGCGTATAATAATGAAAAACTGTTTTTT
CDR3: CASSEVKGAYNNEKLFF

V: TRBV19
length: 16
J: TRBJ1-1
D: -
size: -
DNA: TGTGCCAGTAACCCCCAAACGAGTGTAGTGAACACTGAAGCTTTCTTT
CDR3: CASNPQTSVVNTEAFF

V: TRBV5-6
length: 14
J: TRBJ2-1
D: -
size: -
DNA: TGTGCCAGCAGCTTGATAGGGGGCTACAATGAGCAGTTCTTC
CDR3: CASSLIGGYNEQFF

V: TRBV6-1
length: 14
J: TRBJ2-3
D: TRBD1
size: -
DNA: TGTGCCAGCAGCGTGGGGACAGGGTGGGATACGCAGTATTTT
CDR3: CASSVGTGWDTQYF

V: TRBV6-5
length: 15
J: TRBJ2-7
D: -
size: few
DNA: TGTGCCAGCAGTTACAGGGGAGGTTCCCTCCTCGAGCAGTACTTC
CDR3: CASSYRGGSLLEQYF

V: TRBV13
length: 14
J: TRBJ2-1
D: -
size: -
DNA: TGTGCCAGCAGCTCAATTGACATTTACAATGAGCAGTTCTTC
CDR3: CASSSIDIYNEQFF

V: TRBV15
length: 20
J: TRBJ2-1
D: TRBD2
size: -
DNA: TGTGCCACCAGTAACCGACCGGGACTAGCGGGGGGGCCGGTCCACAATGAGCAGTTCTTC
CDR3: CATSNRPGLAGGPVHNEQFF

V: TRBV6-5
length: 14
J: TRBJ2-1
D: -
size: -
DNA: TGTGCCAGCAGTTACGCGACAGACTACAATGAGCAGTTCTTC
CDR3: CASSYATDYNEQFF

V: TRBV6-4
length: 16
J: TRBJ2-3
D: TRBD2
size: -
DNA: TGTGCCAGCAGTGAAATAGCGGGGGGCGACACAGATACGCAGTATTTT
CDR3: CASSEIAGGDTDTQYF

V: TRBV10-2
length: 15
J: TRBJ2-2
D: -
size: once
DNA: TGCGCCAGCAAGGGGTCGGGGGCGAACACCGGGGAGCTGTTTTTT
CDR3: CASKGSGANTGELFF

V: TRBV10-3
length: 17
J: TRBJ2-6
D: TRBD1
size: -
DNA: TGTGCCATCGGGGGGGACAGGGCCCTCTCTGGGGCCAACGTCCTGACTTTC
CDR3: CAIGGDRALSGANVLTF

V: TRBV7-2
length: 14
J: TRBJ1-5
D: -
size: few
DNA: TGTGCCAGCAGCTTTGCAGGGAGCAATCAGCCCCAGCATTTT
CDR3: CASSFAGSNQPQHF

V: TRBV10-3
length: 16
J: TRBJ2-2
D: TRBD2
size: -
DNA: TGTGCCATCAGGGGGACTAGCGGGGGCGGGACCGGGGAGCTGTTTTTT
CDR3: CAIRGTSGGGTGELFF

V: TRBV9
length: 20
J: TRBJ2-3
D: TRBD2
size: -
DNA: TGTGCCAGCAGCCCCAGACTAGCGGGGGGACCACAGTCTAGCACAGATACGCAGTATTTT
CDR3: CASSPRLAGGPQSSTDTQYF

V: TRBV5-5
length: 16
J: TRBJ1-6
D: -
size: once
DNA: TGTGCCAGCAACCCTAACACGGGGGAAAGGGGCTCACCCCTCCACTTT
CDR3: CASNPNTGERGSPLHF

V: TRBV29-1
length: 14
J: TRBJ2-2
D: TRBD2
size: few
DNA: TGCAGCGCCCGACTAGCGGGGGCCGGCGGGGAGCTGTTTTTT
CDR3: CSARLAGAGGELFF

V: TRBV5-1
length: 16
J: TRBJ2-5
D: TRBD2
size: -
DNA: TGCGCCAGCAGCTTGTACAGCGGGGAGGGATTGGAGACCCAGTACTTC
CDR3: CASSLYSGEGLETQYF

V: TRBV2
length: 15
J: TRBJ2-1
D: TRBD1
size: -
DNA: TGTGCCAGCAGTACGGACAGGGTCGCTCACAATGAGCAGTTCTTC
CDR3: CASSTDRVAHNEQFF

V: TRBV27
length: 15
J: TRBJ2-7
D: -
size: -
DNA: TGTGCCAGCAGTTTTCAGACAGGCCTACCCTACGAGCAGTACTTC
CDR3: CASSFQTGLPYEQYF

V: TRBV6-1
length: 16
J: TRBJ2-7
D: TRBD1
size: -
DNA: TGTGCCAGCAGTGAAGGGGGGGACAGGTTATCCTACGAGCAGTACTTC
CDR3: CASSEGGDRLSYEQYF

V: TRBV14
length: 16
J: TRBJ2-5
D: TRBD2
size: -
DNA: TGTGCCAGCAGCCAAGTCACTAGCGGGACCTGGGAGACCCAGTACTTC
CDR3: CASSQVTSGTWETQYF

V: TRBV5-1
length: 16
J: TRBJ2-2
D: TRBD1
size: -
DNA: TGCGCCAGCAGCCTCAAGGACAGGACCGACACCGGGGAGCTGTTTTTT
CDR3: CASSLKDRTDTGELFF

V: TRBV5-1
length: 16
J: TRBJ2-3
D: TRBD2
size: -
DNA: TGCGCCAGCAGCTTAGGACTAGCGGGATATTCGGATACGCAGTATTTT
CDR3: CASSLGLAGYSDTQYF

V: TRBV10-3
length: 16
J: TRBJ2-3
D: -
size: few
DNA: TGTGCCATCAGTGAGAATTTCGGGGTTCGCACAGATACGCAGTATTTT
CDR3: CAISENFGVRTDTQYF

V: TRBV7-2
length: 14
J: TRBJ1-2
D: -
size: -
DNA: TGTGCCAGCAGCTCAGCCGGGCACGGCGGGGGCTACACCTTC
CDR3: CASSSAGHGGGYTF

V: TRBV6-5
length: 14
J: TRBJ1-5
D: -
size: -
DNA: TGTGCCACCGGGGGGCGGAATCGCAATCAGCCCCAGCATTTT
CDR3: CATGGRNRNQPQHF

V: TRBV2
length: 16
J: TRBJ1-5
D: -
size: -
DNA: TGTGCCAGCAGTGCAGCCCTCTCTGGAGCGAATCAGCCCCAGCATTTT
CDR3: CASSAALSGANQPQHF

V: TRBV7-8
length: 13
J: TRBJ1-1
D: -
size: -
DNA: TGTGCCAGCAGCTTGGGGAGTGACACTGAAGCTTTCTTC
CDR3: CASSLGSDTEAFF

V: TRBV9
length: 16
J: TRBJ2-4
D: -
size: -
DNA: TGTGCCAGCAGCGTAGGTAGATCTTTGGCCAAAAACATTCAGTACTTC
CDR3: CASSVGRSLAKNIQYF

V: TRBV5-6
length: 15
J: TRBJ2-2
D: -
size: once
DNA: TGTGCCAGCAGCTTTTGGGCCGCGAACACCGGGGAGCTGTTTTTT
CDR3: CASSFWAANTGELFF

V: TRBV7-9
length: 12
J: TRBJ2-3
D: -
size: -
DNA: TGTGCCAGCGTACCAGATACAGATACGCAGTATTTT
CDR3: CASVPDTDTQYF

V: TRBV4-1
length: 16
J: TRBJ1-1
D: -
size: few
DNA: TGCGCCAGCAGCCAGGGCCCACAGGGAAAGAACACTGAAGCTTTCTTT
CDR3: CASSQGPQGKNTEAFF

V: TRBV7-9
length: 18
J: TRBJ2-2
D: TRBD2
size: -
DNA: TGTGCCAGCAGCTCCCGCATCCTAGGCGGGGGGGGGACCGGGGAGCTGTTTTTT
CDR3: CASSSRILGGGGTGELFF

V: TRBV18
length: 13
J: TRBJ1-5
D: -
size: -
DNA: TGTGCCAGCTCACTCGGGAGATATCAGCCCCAGCATTTT
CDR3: CASSLGRYQPQHF

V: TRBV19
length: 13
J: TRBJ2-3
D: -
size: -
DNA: TGTGCCAGTAGCCTGCGAGTCGCAGATACGCAGTATTTT
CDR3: CASSLRVADTQYF

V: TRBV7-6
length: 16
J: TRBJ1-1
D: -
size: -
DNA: TGTGCCAGCAGCCGGCAAAGCCAGGGCATGAACACTGAAGCTTTCTTT
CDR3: CASSRQSQGMNTEAFF

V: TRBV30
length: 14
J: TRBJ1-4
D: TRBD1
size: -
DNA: TGTGCCTGGAGTAGTGGGACAGGGGGGGAAAAACTGTTTTTT
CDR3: CAWSSGTGGEKLFF

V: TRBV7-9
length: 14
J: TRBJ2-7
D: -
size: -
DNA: TGTGCCAGCAGTTTTCCCGCCACGGGGAACGAGCAGTACTTC
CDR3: CASSFPATGNEQYF

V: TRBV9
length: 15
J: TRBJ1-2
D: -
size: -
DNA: TGTGCCAGCAGCCCACTACCAGACAGCTCTATAGGCTACACCTTC
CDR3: CASSPLPDSSIGYTF

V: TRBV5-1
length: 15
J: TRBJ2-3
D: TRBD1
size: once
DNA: TGCGCCAGCTGCACAGGGGAATCTAGCACAGATACGCAGTATTTT
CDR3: CASCTGESSTDTQYF